Listed below are T cell receptor beta chains from one sample, sequenced in a study of blood T cell repertoires in COVID-19. Produced via immunoSEQ multiplex PCR; TCRdb's table is partial and in-frame only. The table lists a few hundred thousand clones, 85% of them singletons, with around 4.2% in the top ten. Source material: peripheral blood. These receptors originate from a woman between 45 and 60 years old with active or convalescent COVID-19. Both conserved end residues are trimmed from each CDR3.

v_gene,j_gene,CDR3aa
TRBV12-5,TRBJ2-5,ASGEQGGSETQY
TRBV12-5,TRBJ2-3,ASAPWSRYTDTQY
TRBV12-3/TRBV12-4,TRBJ1-2,ASSENVNGYT
TRBV19,TRBJ2-5,ASSIPTEPETQY
TRBV4-2,TRBJ2-2,ASSESGLASTGELF
TRBV6-5,TRBJ1-5,ASSGGTVSNQPQH
TRBV5-1,TRBJ2-7,ASSHGGGRGTYEQY
TRBV5-1,TRBJ1-4,ASRTDNEKLF
TRBV6-5,TRBJ2-7,ASSYRGGSYEQY
TRBV11-1,TRBJ2-7,ASSLGHLYEQY
TRBV4-1,TRBJ1-1,ASSQGENRVDRAF
TRBV30,TRBJ1-3,AWSVRAGAGNTIY
TRBV5-1,TRBJ2-7,ASSLGFSGTDEQY
TRBV19,TRBJ2-3,ASSIGLAGGRTDTQY
TRBV6-5,TRBJ1-1,ASRPYYQGATEAF
TRBV29-1,TRBJ2-3,SVGRRGADTQY